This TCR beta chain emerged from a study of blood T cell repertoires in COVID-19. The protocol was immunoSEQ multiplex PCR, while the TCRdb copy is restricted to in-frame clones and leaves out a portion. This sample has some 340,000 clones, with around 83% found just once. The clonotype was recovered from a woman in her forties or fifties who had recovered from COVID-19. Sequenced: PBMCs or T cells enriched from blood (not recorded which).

The CDR3 sequence is CASRRQAHSPLHF. The CDR3 DNA follows: TGTGCCAGCAGGAGACAGGCCCATTCACCCCTCCACTTT. The V gene is TRBV6-5, the J gene TRBJ1-6, with TRBD1 as a possible D gene (6 bases). Trimming took 6 bases from V and 8 from J, leaving 11 bases between them. Germline values: CDR1 MNHEY, CDR2 SVGAGI. The length of the CDR3 is 13 residues.